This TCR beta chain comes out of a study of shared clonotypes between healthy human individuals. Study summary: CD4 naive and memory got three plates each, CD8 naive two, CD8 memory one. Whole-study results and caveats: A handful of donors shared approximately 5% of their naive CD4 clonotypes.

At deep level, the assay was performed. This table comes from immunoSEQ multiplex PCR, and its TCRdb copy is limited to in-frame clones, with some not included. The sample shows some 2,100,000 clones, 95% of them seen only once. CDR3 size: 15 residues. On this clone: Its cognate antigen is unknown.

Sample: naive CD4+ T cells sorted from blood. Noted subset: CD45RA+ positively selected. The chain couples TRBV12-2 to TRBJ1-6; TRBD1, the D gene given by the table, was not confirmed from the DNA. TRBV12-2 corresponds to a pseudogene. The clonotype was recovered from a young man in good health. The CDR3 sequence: CASRLLDRVRSPLHF. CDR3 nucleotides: TGTGCAAGTCGCTTACTCGACAGGGTGAGGTCACCCCTCCACTTT.